The 31 T cell receptor beta chains below all came from one sample that was sequenced in a study of cytomegalovirus exposure and HLA in healthy donors. The method was immunoSEQ multiplex PCR; TCRdb's version includes in-frame clones alone and lacks a portion of them. The table has 130,000 or so clones, roughly 89% seen once. The sequencing input was PBMCs. These receptors were taken from a man in his thirties or forties in good health and CMV-seronegative.

This clone was seen only once. The chain is built from TRBV6-6 and TRBJ1-4; D ambiguous. The CDR3 is 15 residues long. Trimming cost V 0 bases and J 4 bases, with 9 bases left between them. Germline assignment: CDR1 MNHNY and CDR2 SVGAGI (reference sequence). The CDR3 sequence: CASSYSMTFNEKLFF. For the CDR3, the DNA is TGTGCCAGCAGTTACTCGATGACTTTTAATGAAAAACTGTTTTTT.

This clone was counted once. The chain couples TRBV5-1 to TRBJ1-4; possibly TRBD1 for D (5 bases). Trimming removed 2 bases at V and 3 bases at J, with 8 bases between. Per the germline V gene, CDR1 is SGHRS and CDR2 is YFSETQ. The CDR3 extends over 14 amino acids. CDR3 coding DNA: TGCGCCAGCAGCTTAGACAGTTCTAATGAAAAACTGTTTTTT. Residues: CASSLDSSNEKLFF.

The gene calls are TRBV5-1 and TRBJ1-5, with 8 bases aligning to TRBD1. J lost 5 bases, V lost 4 bases, and 8 bases had no gene match. CDR3 length: 15 residues. CDR1 is SGHRS, CDR2 YFSETQ, per germline. CDR3 DNA sequence: TGCGCCAGCAGCCCCACAGGGGGAGGTCATCAGCCCCAGCATTTT. Amino acid sequence: CASSPTGGGHQPQHF.

The chain couples TRBV19 to TRBJ1-5, with TRBD1 as a possible D gene (5 bases). The CDR3 has 15 amino acids. Germline V gives CDR1 LNHDA, CDR2 SQIVND (reference sequence). The V gene lost 11 bases and the J gene lost 4 bases, with 21 bases spanning the gap. The CDR3 DNA reads TGTGCCCGTACCGGGGGGTTTGCCCTAAATCAGCCCCAGCATTTT. Its protein product is CARTGGFALNQPQHF.

The rearrangement links TRBV7-9 to TRBJ2-5, with D perhaps TRBD1 (6 bases). The CDR3 totals 15 residues. Trimming took off 4 bases at V and 5 bases at J, with 17 bases between the two ends. CDR1 SEHNR and CDR2 FQNEAQ come from the germline V gene (reference sequence). The CDR3 here is CASSSVPGQQETQYF. The CDR3 DNA reads as TGTGCCAGCAGCTCTGTGCCGGGACAACAGGAGACCCAGTACTTC. The entire variable domain, with the rest obtained from reference TRBV7-9 and TRBJ2-5, is as follows: DTGVSQNPRHKITKRGQNVTFRCDPISEHNRLYWYRQTLGQGPEFLTYFQNEAQLEKSRLLSDRFSAERPKGSFSTLEIQRTEQGDSAMYLCASSSVPGQQETQYFGPGTRLLVL.

The chain has TRBV7-2 and TRBJ2-7; 7 bases are a match to TRBD2. There are 14 residues in the CDR3. Trimming cost V 7 bases and J 4 bases; bases outside gene matches: 10. The V gene's germline CDR1 is SGHTA and CDR2 FQGNSA. For the CDR3, the DNA is TGTGCCAGCAAACCAGCGGGGAGCCATTACGAGCAGTACTTC. Translated: CASKPAGSHYEQYF. Drawing the rest from reference TRBV7-2 and TRBJ2-7, the complete variable domain is GAGVSQSPSNKVTEKGKDVELRCDPISGHTALYWYRQSLGQGLEFLIYFQGNSAPDKSGLPSDRFSAERTGGSVSTLTIQRTQQEDSAVYLCASKPAGSHYEQYFGPGTRLTVT.

This clone was seen just once. This chain joins TRBV7-2 and TRBJ1-2; no reliable D call. The CDR3 is made up of 15 amino acids. Germline V gene sequence: CDR1 SGHTA, CDR2 FQGNSA. V was cut by 2 bases and J by 2 bases, with 12 bases left in between. The CDR3, as DNA: TGTGCCAGCAGCTTAAAGGCAGGCTTAAACTATGGCTACACCTTC. It is translated as CASSLKAGLNYGYTF.

This rearrangement joins TRBV4-3 to TRBJ1-6; D call uncertain. Per the germline V gene, CDR1 is LGHNA and CDR2 is YSLEER. V lost 0 bases and J lost 12, with 12 bases in between. This CDR3 has 14 residues. CDR3 bases: TGCGCCAGCAGCCAAGATCGGGATTTTCAACCCCTCCACTTT. This translates into CASSQDRDFQPLHF.

CDR3: CASSPWASGGGEQFF. CDR3 nucleotides: TGTGCCAGCAGCCCCTGGGCTAGCGGGGGTGGCGAGCAGTTCTTC. The chain recombines TRBV7-6 with TRBJ2-1; 10 bases map to TRBD2. Germline V gives CDR1 SGHVS, CDR2 FNYEAQ. The CDR3 covers 15 residues. With 5 bases clipped from V and 10 bases from J, the junction kept 11 bases outside the gene matches. Variable domain in full (rest from reference TRBV7-6 and TRBJ2-1): GAGVSQSPRYKVTKRGQDVALRCDPISGHVSLYWYRQALGQGPEFLTYFNYEAQQDKSGLPNDRFSAERPEGSISTLTIQRTEQRDSAMYRCASSPWASGGGEQFFGPGTRLTVL.

The chain recombines TRBV28 with TRBJ1-5, with 10 bases lining up with TRBD1. CDR1 and CDR2 (germline): MDHEN, SYDVKM. The V segment lost 4 bases and the J segment 8 bases; nucleotides outside the gene matches: 8. The CDR3 totals 15 residues. CDR3 residues: CASSSPGQGFEPQHF. The CDR3, as DNA: TGTGCCAGCAGTTCCCCGGGACAGGGGTTTGAGCCCCAGCATTTT.

The chain recombines TRBV19 with TRBJ1-5, with D maybe TRBD1 (6 bases). The CDR3 spans 15 residues. V was clipped by 7 bases and J by 1 base, with 14 bases between them. Germline V lookup: CDR1 LNHDA, CDR2 SQIVND (reference sequence). Here the CDR3 reads CASTGGQWSNQPQHF. The CDR3 DNA reads as TGTGCCAGTACGGGGGGCCAATGGAGCAATCAGCCCCAGCATTTT. The variable domain in full, with the rest retrieved from reference TRBV19 and TRBJ1-5, is DGGITQSPKYLFRKEGQNVTLSCEQNLNHDAMYWYRQDPGQGLRLIYYSQIVNDFQKGDIAEGYSVSREKKESFPLTVTSAQKNPTAFYLCASTGGQWSNQPQHFGDGTRLSIL.

The chain joins TRBV5-1 to TRBJ2-7; no clear D gene. V lost 5 bases to trimming and J lost 2 bases, with 11 bases between them. The germline V gene encodes CDR1 SGHRS and CDR2 YFSETQ. The CDR3 runs 13 residues. DNA of the CDR3: TGCGCCAGCAGTCATCCAGATACCTACGAGCAGTACTTC. This codes for CASSHPDTYEQYF.

For this clone: At one boundary the junction diverges from the germline segment, which might be a read error. The rearrangement uses TRBV28 and TRBJ1-5, with 7 bases that match TRBD1. This CDR3 is built from 11 residues. Germline CDR1 reads MDHEN; CDR2 reads SYDVKM. CDR3 bases: TGCGCCACAGGGGTGGTTCAGCCCCAGCATTTT. This codes for CATGVVQPQHF. Filled out from reference TRBV28 and TRBJ1-5, the complete variable domain reads DVKVTQSSRYLVKRTGEKVFLECVQDMDHENMFWYRQDPGLGLRLIYFSYDVKMKEKGDIPEGYSVSREKKERFSLILESASTNQTSMYLCATGVVQPQHFGDGTRLSIL.

The chain couples TRBV25-1 to TRBJ2-1; TRBD2 matches 8 bases. Germline V lookup: CDR1 MGHDK, CDR2 SYGVNS. V gave up 2 bases and J gave up 2 bases; unmatched junction bases: 2. The CDR3 extends over 15 amino acids. CDR3 DNA: TGTGCCAGCAGTGAACCGGGGGGGCCCTACAATGAGCAGTTCTTC. Protein: CASSEPGGPYNEQFF.

V gene TRBV10-3 combines with J gene TRBJ2-3, with D perhaps matching TRBD1 (6 bases). The CDR3 contains 16 residues. V was cut by 4 bases and J by 2 bases, with 16 bases left in between. CDR1 is ENHRY, CDR2 SYGVKD, per germline. CDR3 DNA: TGTGCCATCAGTGCACCCTTCAGGGGTGCCACAGATACGCAGTATTTT. This translates into CAISAPFRGATDTQYF.

The chain has TRBV19 and TRBJ1-2; D remains ambiguous. V lost 6 bases and J lost 5, with 13 bases in between. The CDR3 is 13 residues long. Per the germline V gene, CDR1 is LNHDA and CDR2 is SQIVND (reference sequence). The CDR3, as DNA: TGTGCCAGTAGCTCAAGGCGGGAATATGGCTACACCTTC. It translates to CASSSRREYGYTF.

J is TRBJ2-7 and V is TRBV19, with D possibly being TRBD1 (6 bases). Between the trimmed V and J ends, which lost 1 base and 2 bases, there was a span of 9 bases. The CDR3 spans 14 residues. CDR1 and CDR2 from the germline V gene are LNHDA and SQIVND (reference sequence). DNA for the CDR3: TGTGCCAGTAGTATAGGTGGACAGACCTACGAGCAGTACTTC. Protein sequence: CASSIGGQTYEQYF.

The genes are TRBV4-1 and TRBJ2-3, with D perhaps TRBD2 (6 bases). The germline V and J ends were trimmed by 2 bases and 1 base, with 13 bases remaining between them. The germline V gene has CDR1 MGHRA and CDR2 YSYEKL. The CDR3 is 16 residues long. CDR3 nucleotide sequence: TGCGCCAGCAGCCAACAGGGCGGAGGGGGCACAGATACGCAGTATTTT. It codes for CASSQQGGGGTDTQYF.

The chain uses TRBV6-6 and TRBJ1-6, with D perhaps TRBD1 (5 bases). The germline V gene has CDR1 MNHNY and CDR2 SVGAGI (reference sequence). Trimming shortened V by 5 bases and J by 7 bases, and 15 bases separated the two germline ends. The length of the CDR3 is 15 residues. CDR3 region: CASSVNRRPNSPLHF. As DNA, the CDR3 is TGTGCCAGCAGTGTAAACAGGCGACCAAATTCACCCCTCCACTTT.

The genes are TRBV6-1 and TRBJ1-4, with 7 bases fitting TRBD1. The germline CDR1 and CDR2 sequences are MNHNS and SASEGT. The CDR3 sequence is 13 residues long. V lost 6 bases, J lost 13 bases, and 11 bases stayed unmatched. Here the CDR3 DNA reads TGTGCCAGCAGGAGAATAGACAGGGAATCACTGTTTTTT. Its protein product is CASRRIDRESLFF.

V gene TRBV9 combines with J gene TRBJ1-5; 8 bases fit TRBD1. Germline loops: CDR1 SGDLS, CDR2 YYNGEE. The CDR3 length is 15 residues. The V and J ends lost 2 bases and 2 bases, in that order; junction bases with no gene match: 3. The CDR3 loop reads CASSVGQGRNQPQHF. The CDR3 DNA reads as TGTGCCAGCAGCGTCGGACAGGGTCGCAATCAGCCCCAGCATTTT.

The chain employs TRBV7-9 and TRBJ2-1; D not certain. V lost 7 bases to trimming and J lost 6 bases, with 10 bases between them. This CDR3 has 12 amino acids. Germline values: CDR1 SEHNR, CDR2 FQNEAQ (reference sequence). In nucleotides, the CDR3 is TGTGCCAGCACATCCCGAGTCAATGAGCAGTTCTTC. It encodes CASTSRVNEQFF.

The J gene is TRBJ1-6, the V gene TRBV28, with D maybe TRBD1 (5 bases). The CDR3 length is 11 residues. Germline CDR1 MDHEN, CDR2 SYDVKM. V was cut by 10 bases and J by 11 bases, with 12 bases left in between. CDR3 in amino acids: CATGRVPPLHF. CDR3 coding DNA: TGTGCCACAGGCAGGGTGCCACCCCTCCACTTT.

V is TRBV19 and J is TRBJ1-1; D may be TRBD1 (6 bases). Germline loops: CDR1 LNHDA, CDR2 SQIVND (reference sequence). Trimming took 3 bases from V and 0 from J, leaving 11 bases between them. CDR3 length: 15 amino acids. As DNA, the CDR3 is TGTGCCAGTAGTATCGGGGACATCTTGAACACTGAAGCTTTCTTT. Translation gives CASSIGDILNTEAFF.

The gene calls are TRBV5-4 and TRBJ2-1; 7 bases match TRBD2. The CDR3 sequence is 15 residues long. V was clipped by 0 bases and J by 5 bases; unmatched bases: 5. CDR1 and CDR2 from the germline V gene are SGHNT and YYREEE (reference sequence). The CDR3 DNA is TGTGCCAGCAGCTTGGTTTCTAGCGGCAACAATGAGCAGTTCTTC. Translation gives CASSLVSSGNNEQFF.

The chain employs TRBV5-1 and TRBJ2-7, with D maybe TRBD2 (5 bases). Germline V lookup: CDR1 SGHRS, CDR2 YFSETQ. V lost 0 bases and J 2 bases, leaving 6 bases between the germline ends. This CDR3 has 13 amino acids. In DNA form, the CDR3 reads TGCGCCAGCAGCTTGGAACTAGCCTACGAGCAGTACTTC. It specifies CASSLELAYEQYF.

As DNA, the CDR3 is TGCAGTGCTAGATCCACCTACGAGCAGTACTTC. This sequence encodes CSARSTYEQYF. The chain combines TRBV20-1 with TRBJ2-7; unclear D gene. The ends were cut back, 2 bases at V and 2 bases at J, with 4 bases in the middle. Germline-derived CDR1 and CDR2 are DFQATT and SNEGSKA (reference sequence). The CDR3 loop spans 11 amino acids.

This chain connects TRBV28 to TRBJ1-2; tentatively, D is TRBD1 (6 bases). Trimming removed 6 bases at V and 2 bases at J, with 13 bases between. The CDR3 covers 14 residues. Germline CDR1 reads MDHEN; CDR2 reads SYDVKM. DNA of the CDR3: TGTGCCAGCAGATCCGGACAGCTAAACTATGGCTACACCTTC. Its translation: CASRSGQLNYGYTF.

Comments on this clone: At one boundary the junction diverges from the germline segment, which might be a read error. The rearrangement links TRBV7-7 to TRBJ2-1, with D unclear. The CDR3 spans 12 residues. The germline gives CDR1 SSHAT, CDR2 FNYEAQ (reference sequence). CDR3 residues: CASSSVDNEQFF. In DNA form, the CDR3 reads TGTGCTAGCAGCTCGGTAGACAATGAGCAGTTCTTC.

The rearrangement joins TRBV14 to TRBJ1-1, with 8 bases matching TRBD1. The germline CDR1 and CDR2 sequences are SGHDN and FVKESK. This CDR3 contains 13 residues. Trimming took 6 bases from V and 4 from J; bases not matched to a gene: 4. CDR3 amino acids: CASSRQGSTEAFF. Here the CDR3 DNA reads TGTGCCAGCAGTCGACAGGGGTCCACTGAAGCTTTCTTT. The full variable domain, rest sourced from reference TRBV14 and TRBJ1-1, is EAGVTQFPSHSVIEKGQTVTLRCDPISGHDNLYWYRRVMGKEIKFLLHFVKESKQDESGMPNNRFLAERTGGTYSTLKVQPAELEDSGVYFCASSRQGSTEAFFGQGTRLTVV.

V is TRBV5-6 and J is TRBJ1-2; D is ambiguous. The germline gives CDR1 SGHDT, CDR2 YYEEEE. The length of the CDR3 is 15 residues. Between the trimmed V and J ends, which lost 0 bases and 0 bases, there was a span of 9 bases. The CDR3 nucleotides read TGTGCCAGCAGCTTGGTTGCAGAAACTAACTATGGCTACACCTTC. Residues: CASSLVAETNYGYTF.